This T cell receptor beta chain was sequenced for a study of Ad26.COV2.S vaccination and SARS-CoV-2 variants. Repertoires were generated with immunoSEQ multiplex PCR, while TCRdb's copy carries only in-frame clones and drops some. The top ten hold roughly a sixth of the sample, which has around 100,000 clones, around 80% seen once. Worth noting for this clone: Its antigen is unknown. A read error may account for a junction end that differs from germline.

The study's findings and limits: Non-spike TCR breadth did not differ much between vaccine and placebo recipients.

The CDR3 spans 12 residues. Germline lookup yields CDR1 LNHNV and CDR2 YYDKDF (reference sequence). This receptor was identified in a human donor who had recovered from COVID-19. The sample here was peripheral blood, taken after recovery from COVID-19. The V and J genes are TRBV15 and TRBJ1-2; D is perhaps TRBD1 (5 bases). CDR3 sequence (DNA): TGTGCCACCAGCCGAGACAGTTATGGCTACACCTTC. Translated: CATSRDSYGYTF. Full variable domain (missing parts from reference TRBV15 and TRBJ1-2): DAMVIQNPRYQVTQFGKPVTLSCSQTLNHNVMYWYQQKSSQAPKLLFHYYDKDFNNEADTPDNFQSRRPNTSFCFLDIRSPGLGDTAMYLCATSRDSYGYTFGSGTRLTVV.